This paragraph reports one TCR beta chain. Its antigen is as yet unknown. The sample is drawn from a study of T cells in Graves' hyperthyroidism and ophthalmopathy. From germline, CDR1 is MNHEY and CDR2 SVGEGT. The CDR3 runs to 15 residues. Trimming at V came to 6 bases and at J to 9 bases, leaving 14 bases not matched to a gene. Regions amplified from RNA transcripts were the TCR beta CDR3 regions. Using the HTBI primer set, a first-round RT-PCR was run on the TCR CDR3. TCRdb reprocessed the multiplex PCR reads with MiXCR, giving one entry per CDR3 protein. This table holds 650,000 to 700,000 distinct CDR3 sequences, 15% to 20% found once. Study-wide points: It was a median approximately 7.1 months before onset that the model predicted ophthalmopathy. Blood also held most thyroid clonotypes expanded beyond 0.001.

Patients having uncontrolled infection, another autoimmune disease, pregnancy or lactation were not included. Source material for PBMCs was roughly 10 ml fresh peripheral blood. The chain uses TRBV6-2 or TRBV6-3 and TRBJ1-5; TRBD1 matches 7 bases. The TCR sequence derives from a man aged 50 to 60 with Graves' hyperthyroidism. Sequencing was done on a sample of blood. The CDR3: CASRIDRVRTRPQHF. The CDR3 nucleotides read TGTGCCAGCAGAATCGACAGGGTTCGAACTCGGCCCCAGCATTTT.